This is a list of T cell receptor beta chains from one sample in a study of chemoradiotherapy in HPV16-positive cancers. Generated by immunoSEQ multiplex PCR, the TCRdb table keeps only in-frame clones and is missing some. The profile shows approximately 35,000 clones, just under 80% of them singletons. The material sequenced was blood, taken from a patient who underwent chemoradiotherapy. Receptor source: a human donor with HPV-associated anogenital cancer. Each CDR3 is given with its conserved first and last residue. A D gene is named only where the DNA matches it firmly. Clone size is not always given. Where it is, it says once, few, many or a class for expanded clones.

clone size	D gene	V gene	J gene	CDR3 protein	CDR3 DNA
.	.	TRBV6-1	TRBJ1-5	CASSATKGNQPQHF	TGTGCCAGCAGCGCTACCAAGGGGAATCAGCCCCAGCATTTT
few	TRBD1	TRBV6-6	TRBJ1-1	CASNTGTANMNTEAFF	TGTGCCAGCAACACCGGGACAGCAAACATGAACACTGAAGCTTTCTTT
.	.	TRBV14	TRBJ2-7	CASSQVTRGGREANEQYF	TGTGCCAGCAGCCAAGTGACCAGAGGGGGGAGGGAAGCTAACGAGCAGTACTTC
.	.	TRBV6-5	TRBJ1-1	CASSFWGGDTEAFF	TGTGCCAGCAGTTTCTGGGGAGGGGACACTGAAGCTTTCTTT
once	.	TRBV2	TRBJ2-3	CASDPGSQDTQYF	TGTGCCAGCGACCCGGGATCACAAGATACGCAGTATTTT
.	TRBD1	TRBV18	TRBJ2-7	CASSPGGQITRNEQYF	TGTGCCAGCTCACCAGGGGGACAGATAACAAGAAACGAGCAGTACTTC
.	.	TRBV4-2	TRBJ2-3	CASSRKGRAAEDTQYF	TGTGCCAGCAGCCGGAAAGGGAGAGCGGCCGAAGATACGCAGTATTTT
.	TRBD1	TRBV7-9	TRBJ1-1	CASSRTGGTLTEAFF	TGTGCCAGCAGCCGGACAGGGGGGACCCTAACTGAAGCTTTCTTT
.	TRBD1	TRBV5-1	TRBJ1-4	CASSRGDGTGREKLFF	TGCGCCAGCAGCAGGGGTGACGGGACAGGGAGGGAAAAACTGTTTTTT
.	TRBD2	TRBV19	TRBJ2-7	CASSRGSGGADYYEQYF	TGTGCCAGTAGTAGGGGTAGCGGGGGGGCCGATTACTACGAGCAGTACTTC